Listed here are 8 T cell receptor beta chains from one sample, sequenced in a study of T cells in Graves' hyperthyroidism and ophthalmopathy. Amplified TCR beta CDR3 regions derived from RNA transcripts. The HTBI primer set drove a first-round RT-PCR of the TCR CDR3. TCRdb re-derived calls from the multiplex PCR reads in MiXCR, one entry per CDR3 protein. This table holds about 480,000 distinct CDR3 sequences, around an eighth found once. Sequences were obtained from blood. These receptors all come from a woman younger than 30 with Graves' hyperthyroidism.

This clonotype was seen at least ten times. The V gene is TRBV12-3 or TRBV12-4, the J gene TRBJ2-3; 7 bases line up with TRBD1. CDR3 size: 14 residues. Trimming took 3 bases from V and 1 from J; bases not matched to a gene: 1. The CDR3 nucleotides are TGTGCCAGCAGTTTCGGACAGGGCACAGATACGCAGTATTTT. It is translated as CASSFGQGTDTQYF.

This clonotype was found many times. The chain is built from TRBV5-1 and TRBJ2-2; the D gene is possibly TRBD1 (6 bases). The CDR3 loop spans 16 amino acids. Trimming removed 4 bases at V and 4 bases at J, with 17 bases between. Germline V gene lookup returns CDR1 SGHRS and CDR2 YFSETQ. Here the CDR3 reads CASSPGHHSSTGELFF. The DNA for the CDR3 is TGCGCCAGCAGCCCGGGACACCACTCCTCCACCGGGGAGCTGTTTTTT.

This clonotype was recorded at least ten times. The chain joins TRBV7-8 to TRBJ2-2; 8 bases align to TRBD2. The CDR3 has 17 amino acids. Germline CDR1 SGHVS, CDR2 FQNEAQ. Trimming removed 5 bases from V and 2 bases from J; junction bases left unmatched: 10. The CDR3 DNA reads as TGTGCCAGCAGCCAACCCGGGACTAGTCCCAACACCGGGGAGCTGTTTTTT. Protein sequence: CASSQPGTSPNTGELFF.

This clonotype was seen ten or more times. The V call is TRBV12-3 or TRBV12-4, the J call TRBJ1-5, with 7 bases fitting TRBD1. The CDR3 covers 13 residues. J was trimmed by 7 bases and V by 5 bases; bases with no gene match: 5. The CDR3 protein is CASSPRGGQPQHF. Written as DNA, the CDR3 is TGTGCCAGCAGTCCCAGGGGGGGCCAGCCCCAGCATTTT.

The sample holds many counts of this clonotype. The genes are TRBV10-3 and TRBJ1-1; 7 bases are a match to TRBD1. The length of the CDR3 is 11 residues. Unmatched junction bases numbered 4, after V lost 6 bases and J lost 9 bases. Germline CDR1 and CDR2: ENHRY and SYGVKD. The CDR3 DNA sequence: TGTGCCATCAGGCTGGGACAGAAAGCTTTCTTT. Its protein product is CAIRLGQKAFF.

This rearrangement joins TRBV27 to TRBJ2-2, with a weak D call TRBD1 (6 bases). The germline V gene encodes CDR1 MNHEY and CDR2 SMNVEV (reference sequence). The CDR3 sequence is 17 residues long. Trimming stripped 0 bases from V and 1 base from J, with 12 bases between. CDR3 sequence: CASSLSAGTLNTGELFF. CDR3 nucleotides: TGTGCCAGCAGTTTATCGGCCGGGACACTGAACACCGGGGAGCTGTTTTTT.

This clonotype has ten or more counts. CDR3 amino acids: CASSQAPGQGYTEAFF. The CDR3 DNA sequence: TGTGCCAGCTCACAAGCACCGGGACAGGGTTACACTGAAGCTTTCTTT. The gene calls are TRBV18 and TRBJ1-1; 9 nucleotides align to TRBD1. V was clipped by 4 bases and J by 3 bases; unmatched bases: 9. This CDR3 has 16 amino acids. Germline V gene sequence: CDR1 KGHSH, CDR2 LQKENI. Together with reference TRBV18 and TRBJ1-1, the CDR3 gives the full variable domain: NAGVMQNPRHLVRRRGQEARLRCSPMKGHSHVYWYRQLPEEGLKFMVYLQKENIIDESGMPKERFSAEFPKEGPSILRIQQVVRGDSAAYFCASSQAPGQGYTEAFFGQGTRLTVV.

The sample holds many counts of this clonotype. V gene TRBV11-2 combines with J gene TRBJ2-6, with D tentatively TRBD1 (6 bases). The germline V gene encodes CDR1 SGHAT and CDR2 FQNNGV. V shed 3 bases and J shed 2 bases, with 8 bases lying between them. This CDR3 is 15 amino acids long. Written as DNA, the CDR3 is TGTGCCAGCAGCTTTCGACAGGCTGGGGCCAACGTCCTGACTTTC. Amino acids: CASSFRQAGANVLTF.